The TCR beta chain under discussion was sequenced for a study of T-cell memory formation after mild COVID-19. TCRdb reprocessed the 5' RACE reads via MiXCR and lists one record per CDR3 protein. Among 95,000 to 120,000 distinct CDR3 sequences, about 20% were seen once, and the ten largest hold approximately 40%. The CDR3 runs to 13 residues. V was trimmed by 5 bases and J by 0 bases, leaving 5 bases between them. Looked up from germline, CDR1 is MNHEY and CDR2 is SVGEGT. Study-wide points: Researchers report contracting CD4+ clones mostly in CM and EM, with CD8+ clones in EMRA. Whereas later expanders leaned CD4+, clones contracting day 15 to 85 showed a balanced CD4/CD8 makeup. Nothing showed for sure that second-wave clones peaking on day 37 were SARS-CoV-2 specific.

As for this clonotype: Its cognate antigen is unknown.

The chain has TRBV6-2 or TRBV6-3 and TRBJ1-5; D remains ambiguous. This clonotype was obtained from a man younger than 30 who had mild COVID-19 (a few samples of this study predate the infection). Cell type and time point are not known. Sequenced: PBMCs or a T cell subset sorted from them (not recorded which). The CDR3 spells CASSRRSNQPQHF. The CDR3 DNA reads TGTGCCAGCAGTCGTCGTAGCAATCAGCCCCAGCATTTT.